This T cell receptor (beta chain) was profiled in a study of response to subunit inactivated influenza vaccine (dated by TCRdb to 2016 to 2019). At the level of the whole study: To follow how T cells responded to a trivalent subunit inactivated influenza vaccine, the researchers relied on deep quantitative profiling of the T cell receptor repertoire. The paper's findings and limits, for the study overall: The authors suggested that each seasonal influenza vaccination may recruit only a limited number of new T cells.

The library relied on RT-PCR. Sequenced using an Illumina HiSeq 2500. In TCRdb, the public reads were trimmed at Q25 with fastp and aligned with MiXCR, with productive beta chains retained. When rows share a CDR3 protein, they turn into one entry using the most common DNA and genes. The sample yields about 620,000 distinct CDR3 sequences; approximately 10% were counted once. Of the sample, approximately 9.9% falls within the top ten clones. This clonotype has a handful of counts. Its antigen is currently not known. Within one base of it there is no much larger clone, and no base qualities were kept. The CDR3 runs 14 amino acids, cysteine and phenylalanine included. The CDR3 DNA has 42 bases and is translated from base 1. V was cut back by 4 bases and J by 2 bases, leaving a gap of 13 bases between them. Reading the germline V gene gives CDR1 SGHRS and CDR2 YFSETQ. These sequences were also reported in another study, on T cells expressing NK-cell markers. Drawing on the second study: TCR beta cDNA libraries were made by 5'RACE template switching that added a universal primer site and unique molecular identifiers. Several donors provided sorted CD3+CD56+NKG2C+, CD3+CD56+NKG2C- and CD3+CD56-NKG2C+ T-cell subsets, whose TCR beta-chain repertoires were profiled. Of the eight sequenced donors, seven were found to be HCMV-seropositive and one was found to be HCMV-seronegative. To restrict sorting to alphabetaTCR-expressing T cells, an anti-gammadeltaTCR antibody was added in several experiments. In six donors, the dominant CD3+CD56+NKG2C+ clonotypes were found to rank among the top 10 CD8+ clonotypes and to make up roughly 1.0-7.0% of CD8+ T cells. Those dominant clonotypes were again the most abundant among CD3+CD56-NKG2C+ cells in a few donors, at roughly 28.3-65%. Whether the expanded NKG2C-expressing T cell clones were specific for HCMV antigens was left unclear. Randomly selected healthy volunteers, three men and five women, were used as the eight sequenced donors. A commercial ELISA kit detecting HCMV-specific IgG in serum was used to determine HCMV serostatus. Peripheral blood mononuclear cells were isolated from blood by Ficoll density gradient centrifugation. Bulk peripheral blood T-cell repertoires were additionally sequenced from unsorted PBMC for six donors. Priming for cDNA synthesis came from the TCR beta constant segment, and two successive PCR amplification steps followed. The libraries were sequenced on Illumina HiSeq 2000/2500, MiSeq or NextSeq, producing 2 x 150 bp reads. MIGEC was used to demultiplex reads and group reads by UMI, and MiTCR was used to assemble and quantify clonotypes. Only TCR cDNA sequences supported by at least two reads were kept to exclude erroneous sequences. The tcR package was used for downstream repertoire analysis, with clonotypes matched between fractions based on CDR3 nucleotide sequence plus V segment. VDJmatch was used to annotate antigen specificity against VDJdb, with one amino acid substitution in CDR3 allowed.

This sequence uses TRBV5-1 and TRBJ2-7, with the D gene not clear enough to name. The TCR sequence derives from a man between 45 and 60 years old who received an inactivated influenza vaccine. Donor details come from another sample of the same person, matched by shared clones. Sequencing used PBMCs from blood, obtained on the day of vaccination. The CDR3: CASSIFSPPYEQYF. The DNA sequence follows: TGCGCCAGCAGCATATTTTCACCTCCCTACGAGCAGTACTTC.